The clone carrying this TCR beta chain was recorded a few times. Next came a second PCR, run for about 6 to 12 cycles, which used a sample-barcoded 5' primer along with a J-beta primer mix. TCRdb itself ran the 5' RACE reads through MiXCR, one entry per CDR3 protein. The table lists about 760,000 distinct CDR3 sequences, approximately 25% of them singletons, with 9.4% in the top ten. The germline CDR1 and CDR2 sequences are LNHNV and YYDKDF (reference sequence). V gave up 6 bases and J gave up 5 bases; unmatched junction bases: 6. The length of the CDR3 is 14 residues. This specimen belongs to a study of blood T cells in healthy people across ages. The sample was also linked to a second study, of T cells of mothers and their children.

This chain joins TRBV15 and TRBJ2-3; 9 bases agree with TRBD1. Sequenced sample: blood. This clonotype originated in a boy aged 10-17 years in good health. This CDR3 reads CATSRDRDRDTQYF. As DNA, the CDR3 is TGTGCCACCAGTAGGGACAGGGATCGAGATACGCAGTATTTT.